A single sample is the source of the 27 T cell receptor beta chains below, sequenced in a study of response to subunit inactivated influenza vaccine. Using its own MiXCR run on the RT-PCR reads, TCRdb lists one record per CDR3 protein. The sample consists of about 800,000 distinct CDR3 sequences, 21% of them appearing once. Material: PBMCs from blood, obtained 4 to 6 days after vaccination. The receptors derive from a man between 50 and 59 years old who received an inactivated influenza vaccine.

The rearrangement uses TRBV7-9 and TRBJ2-5; D unclear. The CDR3 is made up of 13 amino acids. Germline V gene lookup returns CDR1 SEHNR and CDR2 FQNEAQ (reference sequence). With 3 bases removed from V and 3 bases from J, the gap between germline ends came to 8 bases. The CDR3 here is CASSFKLEETQYF. The CDR3 DNA reads TGTGCCAGCAGCTTTAAACTTGAAGAGACCCAGTACTTC. The full variable domain, in which reference TRBV7-9 and TRBJ2-5 provide the parts outside the CDR3, is DTGVSQNPRHKITKRGQNVTFRCDPISEHNRLYWYRQTLGQGPEFLTYFQNEAQLEKSRLLSDRFSAERPKGSFSTLEIQRTEQGDSAMYLCASSFKLEETQYFGPGTRLLVL.

This clonotype has a handful of counts. The rearrangement joins TRBV6-1 to TRBJ1-5; 7 positions match TRBD1. Germline V gene sequence: CDR1 MNHNS, CDR2 SASEGT. The length of the CDR3 is 14 residues. V trimming: 4 bases; J trimming: 6 bases; junction bases outside the gene matches: 6. The CDR3: CASSVDQGVQPQHF. In nucleotides, the CDR3 is TGTGCCAGCAGTGTAGATCAGGGGGTTCAGCCCCAGCATTTT.

The chain recombines TRBV2 with TRBJ2-3; D is ambiguous. The CDR3 extends over 14 amino acids. Germline lookup yields CDR1 SNHLY and CDR2 FYNNEI. V lost 7 bases and J lost 1, with 12 bases in between. As DNA, the CDR3 is TGTGCCAGCATTTCAGGTTCCGGCACAGATACGCAGTATTTT. Translation gives CASISGSGTDTQYF.

This clonotype turned up a few times. The J gene is TRBJ1-2, the V gene TRBV20-1; D perhaps matches TRBD1 (5 bases). The CDR3 is 11 residues long. Germline V gives CDR1 DFQATT, CDR2 SNEGSKA (reference sequence). CDR3 residues: CRGGEGYGYTF. As DNA, the CDR3 is TGCAGGGGGGGTGAGGGGTATGGCTACACCTTC.

The DNA of the CDR3 is TGTGCCAGCAGCATCTACCTAGGGGGTGGGTACAATGAGCAGTTCTTC. This codes for CASSIYLGGGYNEQFF. This rearrangement joins TRBV7-2 to TRBJ2-1, with a possible D match to TRBD1 (6 bases). Germline lookup yields CDR1 SGHTA and CDR2 FQGNSA. V gave up 5 bases and J gave up 4 bases, with 18 bases separating them. The CDR3 has 16 amino acids. The full variable domain, with the rest looked up from reference TRBV7-2 and TRBJ2-1, is GAGVSQSPSNKVTEKGKDVELRCDPISGHTALYWYRQSLGQGLEFLIYFQGNSAPDKSGLPSDRFSAERTGGSVSTLTIQRTQQEDSAVYLCASSIYLGGGYNEQFFGPGTRLTVL.

This clonotype was seen more than once but under ten times. The chain carries TRBV11-2 and TRBJ1-1; 12 bases align to TRBD1. This CDR3 comprises 16 residues. Trimming removed 1 base from V and 5 bases from J; junction bases left unmatched: 5. Germline V gene lookup returns CDR1 SGHAT and CDR2 FQNNGV. DNA for the CDR3: TGTGCCAGCAGCTTAGTACTGGGACAGGGGGCGACTGAAGCTTTCTTT. Residues: CASSLVLGQGATEAFF.

The chain recombines TRBV5-1 with TRBJ1-1; perhaps TRBD1 as D (6 bases). V shed 4 bases and J shed 7 bases, with 11 bases lying between them. CDR1 is SGHRS and CDR2 is YFSETQ in the germline V gene. This CDR3 has 12 residues. The CDR3 reads CASSPDRSEAFF. CDR3 nucleotides: TGCGCCAGCAGCCCCGACAGGAGTGAAGCTTTCTTT. Combining the CDR3 with reference TRBV5-1 and TRBJ1-1 gives the whole variable domain KAGVTQTPRYLIKTRGQQVTLSCSPISGHRSVSWYQQTPGQGLQFLFEYFSETQRNKGNFPGRFSGRQFSNSRSEMNVSTLELGDSALYLCASSPDRSEAFFGQGTRLTVV.

This clonotype was seen only a few times. The CDR3 DNA reads TGTGCCACCAGCAGAGTTGGGGGGTTAGGGGAGACCCAGTACTTC. Residues: CATSRVGGLGETQYF. The genes are TRBV15 and TRBJ2-5, with D possibly matching TRBD2 (6 bases). This CDR3 has 15 amino acids. V was cut by 1 base and J by 5 bases, with 14 bases left in between. Looked up from germline, CDR1 is LNHNV and CDR2 is YYDKDF (reference sequence).

The J gene is TRBJ1-1, the V gene TRBV2; D gene unclear. Germline CDR1 SNHLY, CDR2 FYNNEI. V gave up 6 bases and J gave up 11 bases, with 13 bases separating them. The CDR3 contains 11 residues. The CDR3 protein is CASSPGKRAFF. CDR3 bases: TGTGCCAGCAGCCCCGGGAAAAGGGCTTTCTTT. The variable domain in full, with the rest retrieved from reference TRBV2 and TRBJ1-1, is EPEVTQTPSHQVTQMGQEVILRCVPISNHLYFYWYRQILGQKVEFLVSFYNNEISEKSEIFDDQFSVERPDGSNFTLKIRSTKLEDSAMYFCASSPGKRAFFGQGTRLTVV.

This clonotype has a handful of counts. This chain joins TRBV5-5 and TRBJ1-4; 9 nucleotides align to TRBD1. Trimming took 4 bases from V and 3 from J; bases not matched to a gene: 4. Looked up from germline, CDR1 is SGHKS and CDR2 is YYEKEE (reference sequence). The CDR3 has 15 amino acids. The CDR3 protein is CASSGTGRSNEKLFF. DNA of the CDR3: TGTGCCAGCAGCGGGACAGGGAGGTCTAATGAAAAACTGTTTTTT. Drawing the rest from reference TRBV5-5 and TRBJ1-4, the complete variable domain is DAGVTQSPTHLIKTRGQQVTLRCSPISGHKSVSWYQQVLGQGPQFIFQYYEKEERGRGNFPDRFSARQFPNYSSELNVNALLLGDSALYLCASSGTGRSNEKLFFGSGTQLSVL.

This clonotype was picked up a small number of times. The chain carries TRBV25-1 and TRBJ2-1; either TRBD1 or TRBD2 may fit D (5 bases each). With 1 base removed from V and 6 bases from J, the gap between germline ends came to 16 bases. The germline CDR1 and CDR2 sequences are MGHDK and SYGVNS. The CDR3 has 16 residues. As DNA, the CDR3 is TGTGCCAGCAGTGAATCGGGTAGAGGGGCGATCAATGAGCAGTTCTTC. Encoded protein: CASSESGRGAINEQFF.

The table lists this clonotype with a few counts. The CDR3 reads CASSLVTAGGEAFF. As DNA, the CDR3 is TGTGCCAGCAGTTTAGTCACAGCCGGGGGTGAAGCTTTCTTT. This sequence joins TRBV12-3 or TRBV12-4 and TRBJ1-1, with D possibly TRBD1 on 5 matching bases. The V gene lost 1 base and the J gene lost 7 bases, with 13 bases spanning the gap. This CDR3 is 14 amino acids long.

This clonotype was detected ten times or more. The gene calls are TRBV2 and TRBJ2-1; the D is unclear. This CDR3 has 16 amino acids. V was trimmed by 3 bases and J by 4 bases, leaving 16 bases between them. CDR1 and CDR2 from the germline V gene are SNHLY and FYNNEI. This CDR3 is CASSELLLTTYNEQFF. The CDR3 DNA reads TGTGCCAGCAGTGAGCTCCTCCTGACCACTTACAATGAGCAGTTCTTC.

The chain recombines TRBV11-1 with TRBJ1-5; 9 bases are a match to TRBD1. J was trimmed by 0 bases and V by 4 bases; bases with no gene match: 13. CDR3 length equals 19 residues. From germline, CDR1 is SGHAT and CDR2 FQDESV (reference sequence). The CDR3 DNA sequence: TGTGCCAGCAGCTCCGGGACAGGGTGGCGAAGTGATAGCAATCAGCCCCAGCATTTT. Protein: CASSSGTGWRSDSNQPQHF.

This clonotype showed up just a few times. This chain connects TRBV20-1 to TRBJ1-5; 8 bases fit TRBD1. CDR1 and CDR2 from the germline V gene are DFQATT and SNEGSKA (reference sequence). The J segment lost 1 base and the V segment lost 3 bases, leaving 5 bases of the junction unmatched. The CDR3 length is 15 residues. This chain's CDR3 is CSASGQGHSNQPQHF. The CDR3, as DNA: TGCAGTGCTAGTGGACAGGGCCACAGCAATCAGCCCCAGCATTTT.

This clonotype came up a few times. The V and J genes are TRBV4-2 and TRBJ1-2, with D unclear. CDR1 LGHNA and CDR2 YNFKEQ come from the germline V gene. Trimming shortened V by 0 bases and J by 5 bases, and 10 bases separated the two germline ends. The CDR3 totals 14 residues. The DNA of the CDR3 is TGTGCCAGCAGCCAAGAGCTGGGTCCTTATGGCTACACCTTC. Amino acids: CASSQELGPYGYTF.

The chain links TRBV7-2 to TRBJ2-7; D is uncertain. Germline CDR1 SGHTA, CDR2 FQGNSA. The CDR3 length is 12 residues. With 2 bases removed from V and 6 bases from J, the gap between germline ends came to 8 bases. The chain's CDR3 is CASSLMSAEQYF. For the CDR3, the DNA is TGTGCCAGCAGCTTAATGTCGGCCGAGCAGTACTTC.

V is TRBV20-1 and J is TRBJ2-7, with D unclear. The germline V gene encodes CDR1 DFQATT and CDR2 SNEGSKA (reference sequence). This CDR3 region has 11 residues. The CDR3 loop is CSLYSSYEQYF. In DNA form, the CDR3 reads TGCAGCCTATACAGCTCCTACGAGCAGTACTTC.

The V call is TRBV18, the J call TRBJ2-7; 10 bases agree with TRBD2. The CDR3 spans 17 residues. V gave up 0 bases and J gave up 4 bases; unmatched junction bases: 9. Germline V gene data show CDR1 as KGHSH and CDR2 as LQKENI. The CDR3 reads CASSPPVGLAVMYEQYF. The CDR3 nucleotides are TGTGCCAGCTCACCACCGGTTGGACTAGCGGTAATGTACGAGCAGTACTTC. Full variable domain (rest looked up from reference TRBV18 and TRBJ2-7): NAGVMQNPRHLVRRRGQEARLRCSPMKGHSHVYWYRQLPEEGLKFMVYLQKENIIDESGMPKERFSAEFPKEGPSILRIQQVVRGDSAAYFCASSPPVGLAVMYEQYFGPGTRLTVT.

This clonotype was counted between two and nine times. The chain joins TRBV6-1 to TRBJ2-7; D uncertain. This CDR3 is 15 amino acids long. V was trimmed by 5 bases and J by 0 bases, leaving 14 bases between them. Germline CDR1 MNHNS, CDR2 SASEGT. CDR3 sequence: CASSRDTIPSYEQYF. The DNA of the CDR3 is TGTGCCAGCAGTCGTGACACAATTCCCTCCTACGAGCAGTACTTC.

This clonotype showed up just a few times. The chain employs TRBV11-2 and TRBJ2-2; maybe TRBD2 (6 bases). The length of the CDR3 is 15 residues. Germline loops: CDR1 SGHAT, CDR2 FQNNGV. Trimming pared 6 bases from V and 2 bases from J, leaving 13 bases between. The CDR3 region is CASSVGGRNTGELFF. The CDR3 bases are TGTGCCAGCAGTGTGGGGGGACGCAACACCGGGGAGCTGTTTTTT.

The chain couples TRBV10-3 to TRBJ2-7, with D uncertain. This CDR3 has 13 amino acids. The germline V gene encodes CDR1 ENHRY and CDR2 SYGVKD. Trimming left V 3 bases short and J 0 bases short, with 6 bases between. DNA of the CDR3: TGTGCCATCAGTGACAGTTCCTCCTACGAGCAGTACTTC. Protein sequence: CAISDSSSYEQYF.

The rearrangement joins TRBV6-5 to TRBJ1-4, with no clear D. The V end was cut by 1 base, the J end by 3 bases, with 9 bases between. The CDR3 length is 15 residues. In germline, CDR1 is MNHEY, CDR2 SVGAGI. The CDR3 sequence: CASSYYPRANEKLFF. CDR3 sequence (DNA): TGTGCCAGCAGTTACTATCCACGGGCTAATGAAAAACTGTTTTTT.

The chain couples TRBV12-3 or TRBV12-4 to TRBJ2-3; 11 bases agree with TRBD2. The CDR3 extends over 18 amino acids. V gave up 11 bases and J gave up 0 bases; unmatched junction bases: 16. CDR3 in amino acids: CAFSLKASGGTSTDTQYF. CDR3 nucleotides: TGTGCCTTCAGTTTAAAGGCTAGCGGGGGGACTAGCACAGATACGCAGTATTTT.

This clonotype was counted a few times. The chain combines TRBV4-3 with TRBJ2-2, with 12 positions matching TRBD2. CDR1 is LGHNA and CDR2 is YSLEER in the germline V gene. The trim removed 0 bases at V and 4 bases at J, leaving 3 bases unmatched. CDR3 size: 17 residues. The CDR3 coding sequence is TGCGCCAGCAGCCAAGACCTAGCGGGAGGGATCACCGGGGAGCTGTTTTTT. This gives the protein CASSQDLAGGITGELFF.

The chain employs TRBV20-1 and TRBJ2-5; possible D gene TRBD1, 6 bases. Germline V lookup: CDR1 DFQATT, CDR2 SNEGSKA (reference sequence). The CDR3 is 13 residues long. V was clipped by 4 bases and J by 10 bases, with 19 bases between them. In nucleotides, the CDR3 is TGCAGTGCTAAAAGGGGGTCCGTTGCGGACCAGTACTTC. It encodes CSAKRGSVADQYF.

There are a few counts of this clonotype. This chain links TRBV4-2 with TRBJ1-1; D is perhaps TRBD1 (5 bases). This CDR3 contains 15 residues. V was pared by 0 bases and J by 2 bases, with 10 bases between. Per the germline V gene, CDR1 is LGHNA and CDR2 is YNFKEQ. CDR3 sequence: CASSQEDTGNTEAFF. The CDR3 region has the DNA TGTGCCAGCAGCCAAGAGGATACAGGAAACACTGAAGCTTTCTTT.